The 32 T cell receptor beta chains listed next were all sequenced from one sample in a study of blood T cells in healthy people across ages. A second about 7 to 11 cycle PCR used barcoded and J-beta primers. MiXCR, run by TCRdb on the 5' RACE reads, gives a single entry per CDR3 protein. The sample consists of 1 million or so distinct CDR3 sequences, under 45% of them appearing once. What was sequenced was blood. Source of these receptors: a woman in her fifties or sixties in good health.

This clonotype was found a few times. This chain uses TRBV10-3 with TRBJ2-5; the D gene could be TRBD1 or TRBD2 (8 bases each). The germline gives CDR1 ENHRY, CDR2 SYGVKD. The length of the CDR3 is 16 residues. The V gene lost 6 bases and the J gene lost 5 bases, with 22 bases spanning the gap. The CDR3 coding sequence is TGTGCCATCAGACCCGGACAGGGATCGGGAGGGGAGACCCAGTACTTC. This translates into CAIRPGQGSGGETQYF.

The chain joins TRBV15 to TRBJ1-2; D possibly corresponds to TRBD1 (6 bases). Germline lookup yields CDR1 LNHNV and CDR2 YYDKDF (reference sequence). Deletions cut 7 bases from V and 4 bases from J, with 22 bases between. The CDR3 runs 16 residues. CDR3 loop: CATTASNRVGGYGYTF. The CDR3 DNA is TGTGCCACCACCGCCTCGAACAGGGTTGGGGGCTATGGCTACACCTTC.

V gene TRBV12-3 or TRBV12-4 combines with J gene TRBJ1-1, with a tentative D call TRBD1 (5 bases). V was shortened by 1 base and J by 1 base, with 10 bases between the two germline ends. CDR3 length: 15 amino acids. The CDR3 bases are TGTGCCAGCAGTTTAGGGGGCATGAGGAACACTGAAGCTTTCTTT. Its protein is CASSLGGMRNTEAFF.

This clonotype was counted between two and nine times. This chain joins TRBV20-1 and TRBJ2-6; D perhaps matches TRBD2 (5 bases). Trimming left V 5 bases short and J 2 bases short, with 10 bases between. CDR1 DFQATT and CDR2 SNEGSKA come from the germline V gene (reference sequence). This CDR3 has 14 residues. CDR3 amino acids: CSAPPGAGANVLTF. The CDR3 region has the DNA TGCAGTGCTCCCCCCGGGGCTGGGGCCAACGTCCTGACTTTC.

The V and J genes are TRBV7-6 and TRBJ2-7; D assignment may be TRBD1 or TRBD2 (5 bases each). This CDR3 spans 17 amino acids. In germline, CDR1 is SGHVS, CDR2 FNYEAQ. The V end lost 2 bases, the J end lost 5 bases, and 22 bases lay between the germline ends. The CDR3 DNA reads as TGTGCCAGCAGCTTATCTGGGGGAGTCGGTCTTGGGAACGAGCAGTACTTC. This codes for CASSLSGGVGLGNEQYF.

V and J are TRBV15 and TRBJ2-1; 7 bases align to TRBD2. The J call may not be correct, given that the DNA end is closer to TRBJ2-7. The CDR3 length is 15 residues. CDR1 is LNHNV, CDR2 YYDKDF, per germline (reference sequence). Here the CDR3 DNA reads TGTGCCACCAGCAGAGATCCTAGCGGCTACAATGAGCAGTACTTC. This codes for CATSRDPSGYNEQYF.

This clonotype was detected only a few times. V and J are TRBV28 and TRBJ1-2; 7 positions agree with TRBD1. The CDR3 length is 14 residues. The germline V gene has CDR1 MDHEN and CDR2 SYDVKM. V trimming: 3 bases; J trimming: 1 base; junction bases outside the gene matches: 2. As DNA, the CDR3 is TGTGCCAGCAGTTTTAGGGGGCTTAACTATGGCTACACCTTC. Protein product: CASSFRGLNYGYTF.

This clonotype occurred once. The chain is built from TRBV7-6 and TRBJ2-1; D might be TRBD2 (5 bases). The V gene lost 5 bases and the J gene lost 4 bases, with 15 bases spanning the gap. The V gene's germline CDR1 is SGHVS and CDR2 FNYEAQ. The CDR3 length is 15 residues. CDR3 loop: CASSVGSGDYNEQFF. CDR3 sequence (DNA): TGTGCCAGCAGCGTAGGGAGTGGGGATTACAATGAGCAGTTCTTC.

The chain uses TRBV6-2 or TRBV6-3 and TRBJ2-5, with a possible D match to TRBD2 (6 bases). With the DNA end fitting TRBJ2-7 better, the J assignment may be wrong. The length of the CDR3 is 14 residues. CDR1 and CDR2 from the germline V gene are MNHEY and SVGEGT. The CDR3 bases are TGTGCCAGCAGTTACGCGGGGACCCTGGGCGAGCAGTACTTC. This translates into CASSYAGTLGEQYF.

This clonotype came up once. The rearrangement links TRBV27 to TRBJ2-7; weak D call: TRBD2 (6 bases). The germline gives CDR1 MNHEY, CDR2 SMNVEV (reference sequence). The V end lost 8 bases, the J end lost 7 bases, and 18 bases lay between the germline ends. This CDR3 has 13 amino acids. The CDR3 here is CASGRSIFDEQYF. The DNA for the CDR3 is TGTGCCAGCGGGAGGAGTATTTTTGATGAGCAGTACTTC.

This clonotype was observed at least ten times. The rearrangement joins TRBV4-2 to TRBJ2-5; D possibly corresponds to TRBD1 (5 bases). The CDR3 totals 14 residues. Germline loops: CDR1 LGHNA, CDR2 YNFKEQ. V lost 1 base and J lost 5, with 11 bases in between. CDR3 sequence reads: CASSQGAGFETQYF. CDR3 bases: TGTGCCAGCAGCCAAGGGGCAGGGTTTGAGACCCAGTACTTC.

In its sample, this clonotype was seen once. This chain uses TRBV2 with TRBJ2-5; 12 positions match TRBD2. Looked up from germline, CDR1 is SNHLY and CDR2 is FYNNEI. The CDR3 runs to 18 residues. V lost 7 bases to trimming and J lost 2 bases; unmatched junction nucleotides: 14. The CDR3 sequence: CASTRTRLAGVIQETQYF. The CDR3, as DNA: TGTGCCAGCACCAGAACTAGACTAGCGGGAGTGATACAAGAGACCCAGTACTTC.

Remarks on this clonotype: An end of the junction does not agree with germline; a read error may underlie this. The chain links TRBV10-3 to TRBJ2-5, with a weak D call TRBD2 (6 bases). The CDR3 covers 21 residues. Germline lookup yields CDR1 ENHRY and CDR2 SYGVKD. The CDR3 DNA follows: TGTGCCATCAGTGAGCCCTCCCCCAGCGGGCTCTCCTGGGCCTACCAAGAGACCCTGTACTTC. Its protein product is CAISEPSPSGLSWAYQETLYF.

The chain is built from TRBV5-1 and TRBJ2-1; no clear D gene. Germline CDR1 and CDR2: SGHRS and YFSETQ. CDR3 length: 13 amino acids. The V and J ends lost 0 bases and 8 bases respectively, with 9 bases between them. CDR3 residues: CASSLEAVDEQFF. CDR3 DNA: TGCGCCAGCAGCTTGGAGGCAGTGGATGAGCAGTTCTTC. The entire variable domain, with the rest obtained from reference TRBV5-1 and TRBJ2-1, is as follows: KAGVTQTPRYLIKTRGQQVTLSCSPISGHRSVSWYQQTPGQGLQFLFEYFSETQRNKGNFPGRFSGRQFSNSRSEMNVSTLELGDSALYLCASSLEAVDEQFFGPGTRLTVL.

In its sample, this clonotype was seen a few times. The chain has TRBV5-5 and TRBJ2-1, with TRBD2 as a possible D gene (6 bases). The CDR3 totals 16 residues. CDR1 is SGHKS and CDR2 is YYEKEE in the germline V gene (reference sequence). With 0 bases removed from V and 4 bases from J, the gap between germline ends came to 14 bases. CDR3 in amino acids: CASSLVGLASYNEQFF. In DNA form, the CDR3 reads TGTGCCAGCAGCTTGGTTGGGCTAGCGTCGTACAATGAGCAGTTCTTC.

This clonotype was seen more than once but under ten times. V is TRBV21-1 and J is TRBJ2-1; no check of the table's D call, TRBD2, against the DNA was made. TRBV21-1 is noted as a pseudogene. This CDR3 comprises 15 residues. CDR3 DNA sequence: TGTGCCAGCAGGGGAGCGGGAGGGACCTACAATGAGCAGTTCTTC. It yields the protein CASRGAGGTYNEQFF.

This clonotype was seen at least ten times. The chain couples TRBV5-1 to TRBJ2-7, with 9 bases identical to TRBD1. The length of the CDR3 is 15 residues. From germline, CDR1 is SGHRS and CDR2 YFSETQ. Trimming cost V 4 bases and J 0 bases; bases outside gene matches: 5. CDR3 DNA sequence: TGCGCCAGCAGCCCCGGGACAGGGCCCTCCTACGAGCAGTACTTC. Its protein product is CASSPGTGPSYEQYF.

This clonotype was seen a single time. The chain couples TRBV9 to TRBJ2-7; 7 bases are a match to TRBD1. Germline values: CDR1 SGDLS, CDR2 YYNGEE. The CDR3 has 16 amino acids. J was trimmed by 0 bases and V by 3 bases; bases with no gene match: 9. The CDR3 loop is CASSAGPGQNSYEQYF. CDR3 DNA: TGTGCCAGCAGCGCCGGTCCGGGACAGAACTCCTACGAGCAGTACTTC.

This clonotype was counted a few times. The rearrangement joins TRBV10-3 to TRBJ2-1; maybe TRBD2 (6 bases). This CDR3 has 12 residues. Germline-derived CDR1 and CDR2 are ENHRY and SYGVKD. Trimming left V 6 bases short and J 5 bases short, with 8 bases between. CDR3 coding DNA: TGTGCCATCAGACTAGCCGACAATGAGCAGTTCTTC. It codes for CAIRLADNEQFF.

This clonotype showed up just a few times. The chain uses TRBV20-1 and TRBJ2-7, with 10 bases that match TRBD2. After removal of 1 base from V and 2 bases from J, the junction contained 5 bases not matched to a gene. Per the germline V gene, CDR1 is DFQATT and CDR2 is SNEGSKA (reference sequence). This CDR3 has 15 residues. CDR3 protein: CSARAVAGGTYEQYF. CDR3 sequence (DNA): TGCAGTGCTAGAGCAGTAGCGGGGGGCACCTACGAGCAGTACTTC.

This rearrangement joins TRBV5-6 to TRBJ1-1; D remains ambiguous. The germline V gene has CDR1 SGHDT and CDR2 YYEEEE. The CDR3 runs to 14 residues. The germline V and J ends were trimmed by 4 bases and 3 bases, with 13 bases remaining between them. CDR3 in DNA: TGTGCCAGCAGCCTAAGGGTGAGGTACACTGAAGCTTTCTTT. Protein product: CASSLRVRYTEAFF.

This sequence joins TRBV20-1 and TRBJ2-1; 7 positions match TRBD2. V shed 5 bases and J 7 bases; nucleotides not matched to a gene: 5. Germline V gene sequence: CDR1 DFQATT, CDR2 SNEGSKA (reference sequence). This CDR3 has 12 residues. CDR3 DNA sequence: TGCAGTGCTCAGGGAGGGGTAAATGAGCAGTTCTTC. Translation gives CSAQGGVNEQFF.

This clonotype was seen only a few times. V is TRBV28 and J is TRBJ2-1; maybe TRBD2 (6 bases). CDR3 length equals 12 residues. The germline CDR1 and CDR2 sequences are MDHEN and SYDVKM. Deletions cut 7 bases from V and 15 bases from J, with 19 bases between. CDR3 nucleotides: TGTGCCAGCATCGGGGGTCTGCGTCTTCTGTTCTTC. This gives the protein CASIGGLRLLFF.

This clonotype came up once. A read error may produce the germline difference seen at one junction end. This chain connects TRBV7-6 to TRBJ2-1, with TRBD2 identical over 11 bases. The germline V gene encodes CDR1 SGHVS and CDR2 FNYEAQ. CDR3 length: 16 residues. CDR3 loop: CTSSRGLAGFYNEQFF. CDR3 bases: TGTACCAGCAGCCGAGGACTAGCGGGTTTCTACAATGAGCAGTTCTTC.

V gene TRBV29-1 combines with J gene TRBJ2-1, with TRBD2 matching over 8 bases. The CDR3 sequence is 12 residues long. V shed 7 bases, J shed 9 bases, and the junction held 8 bases outside the gene matches. Looked up from germline, CDR1 is SQVTM and CDR2 is ANQGSEA. CDR3 in DNA: TGCAGCGGGCGGACTAGCCAAGTTGAGCAGTTCTTC. It yields the protein CSGRTSQVEQFF.

This chain joins TRBV6-2 or TRBV6-3 and TRBJ1-5, with TRBD1 matching over 8 bases. The CDR3 contains 14 residues. V lost 4 bases, J lost 3 bases, and 2 bases stayed unmatched. Germline CDR1 and CDR2: MNHEY and SVGEGT. This CDR3 is CASSWGQANQPQHF. The CDR3 nucleotides read TGTGCCAGCAGTTGGGGACAGGCCAATCAGCCCCAGCATTTT.

This clonotype showed up just a few times. V is TRBV6-1 and J is TRBJ2-4, with a weak D call TRBD2 (7 bases). Trimming left V 4 bases short and J 14 bases short, with 18 bases between. The germline CDR1 and CDR2 sequences are MNHNS and SASEGT. The CDR3 spans 13 residues. CDR3 loop: CASSATQGREEYF. The CDR3 DNA follows: TGTGCCAGCAGTGCTACCCAGGGGAGGGAAGAGTACTTC.

This chain links TRBV10-1 with TRBJ2-5; 10 nucleotides match TRBD1. The CDR3 spans 15 residues. Trimming removed 6 bases from V and 4 bases from J; junction bases left unmatched: 8. In germline, CDR1 is WNHNN, CDR2 SYGVQD (reference sequence). The CDR3 is CASSRDRGWAETQYF. The CDR3 region has the DNA TGCGCCAGCAGCCGGGACAGGGGATGGGCAGAGACCCAGTACTTC.

This clonotype was recorded at least ten times. V is TRBV4-2 and J is TRBJ1-2; TRBD1 aligns across 8 bases. Trimming cost V 1 base and J 4 bases; bases outside gene matches: 5. Germline V lookup: CDR1 LGHNA, CDR2 YNFKEQ. The CDR3 has 15 amino acids. CDR3 residues: CASSQGAGGGYGYTF. CDR3 nucleotides: TGTGCCAGCAGCCAAGGGGCAGGGGGCGGCTATGGCTACACCTTC.

This clonotype was recorded a few times. The J gene is TRBJ2-7, the V gene TRBV6-5, with a tentative D call TRBD2 (7 bases). Germline V gives CDR1 MNHEY, CDR2 SVGAGI. With 4 bases removed from V and 0 bases from J, the gap between germline ends came to 13 bases. This CDR3 is 15 amino acids long. The CDR3 reads CASSFDRTSSYEQYF. In nucleotides, the CDR3 is TGTGCCAGCAGTTTTGACAGGACTAGCTCCTACGAGCAGTACTTC.

This rearrangement joins TRBV29-1 to TRBJ2-3; D is uncertain. Germline CDR1 SQVTM, CDR2 ANQGSEA. The germline V and J ends were trimmed by 4 bases and 1 base, with 15 bases remaining between them. This CDR3 region has 15 residues. The chain's CDR3 is CSVVDRAGRTDTQYF. In DNA, the CDR3 is TGCAGCGTTGTAGATAGGGCAGGCCGCACAGATACGCAGTATTTT.

The chain uses TRBV20-1 and TRBJ1-5, with 7 positions matching TRBD1. Germline CDR1 is DFQATT and CDR2 is SNEGSKA (reference sequence). This CDR3 comprises 16 residues. Germline trimming cut 3 bases from V and 0 bases from J; bases unmatched to any gene: 8. The chain's CDR3 is CSARNTGAYSNQPQHF. The DNA of the CDR3 is TGCAGTGCTAGGAACACAGGGGCTTATAGCAATCAGCCCCAGCATTTT.